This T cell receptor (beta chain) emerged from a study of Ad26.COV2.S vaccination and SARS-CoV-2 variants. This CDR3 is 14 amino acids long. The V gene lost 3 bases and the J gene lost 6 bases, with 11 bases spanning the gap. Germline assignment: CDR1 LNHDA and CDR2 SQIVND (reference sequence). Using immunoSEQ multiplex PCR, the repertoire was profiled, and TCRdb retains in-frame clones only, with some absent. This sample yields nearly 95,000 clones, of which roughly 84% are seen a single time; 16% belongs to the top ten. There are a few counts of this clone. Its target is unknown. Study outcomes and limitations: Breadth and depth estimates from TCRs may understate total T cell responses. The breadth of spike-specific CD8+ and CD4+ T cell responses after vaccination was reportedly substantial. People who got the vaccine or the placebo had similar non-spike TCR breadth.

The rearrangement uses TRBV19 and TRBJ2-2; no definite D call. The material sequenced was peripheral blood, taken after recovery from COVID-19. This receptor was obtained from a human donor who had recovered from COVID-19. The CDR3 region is CASSILPGAGELFF. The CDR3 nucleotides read TGTGCCAGTAGTATCCTCCCCGGAGCCGGGGAGCTGTTTTTT.